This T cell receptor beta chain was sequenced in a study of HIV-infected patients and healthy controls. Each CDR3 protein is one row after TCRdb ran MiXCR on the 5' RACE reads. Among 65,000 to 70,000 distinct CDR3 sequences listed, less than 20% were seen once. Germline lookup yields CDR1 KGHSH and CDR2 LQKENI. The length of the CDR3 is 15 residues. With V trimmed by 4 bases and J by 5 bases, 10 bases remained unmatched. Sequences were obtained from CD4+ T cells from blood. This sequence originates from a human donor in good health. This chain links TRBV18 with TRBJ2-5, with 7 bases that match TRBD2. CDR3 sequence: CASSQTHQGGETQYF. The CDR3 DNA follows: TGTGCCAGCTCACAAACCCATCAGGGAGGGGAGACCCAGTACTTC.